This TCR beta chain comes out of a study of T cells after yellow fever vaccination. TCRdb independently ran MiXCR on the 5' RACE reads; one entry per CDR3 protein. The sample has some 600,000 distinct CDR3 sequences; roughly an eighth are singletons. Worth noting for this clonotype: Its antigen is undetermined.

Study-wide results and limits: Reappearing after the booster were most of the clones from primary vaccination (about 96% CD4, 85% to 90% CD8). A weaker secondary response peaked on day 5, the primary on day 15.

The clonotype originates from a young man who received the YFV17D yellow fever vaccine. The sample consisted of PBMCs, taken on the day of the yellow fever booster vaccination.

CDR3 sequence (DNA): TGTGCCAGCTCACCAATCAGGGGGAACGATCAGCCCCAGCATTTT. Its translation is CASSPIRGNDQPQHF. The chain uses TRBV18 and TRBJ1-5; 7 bases match TRBD1. Germline V gene data show CDR1 as KGHSH and CDR2 as LQKENI. The V and J ends lost 2 bases and 5 bases, in that order; junction bases with no gene match: 6. The CDR3 has 15 amino acids.